This is a list of T cell receptor beta chains from one sample in a study of cytomegalovirus exposure and HLA in healthy donors. Only in-frame clones appear in the TCRdb table, and some are missing; sequencing was by immunoSEQ multiplex PCR. The profile covers under 150,000 clones, with roughly three quarters appearing a single time and 4.5% to 6.5% taken by the ten largest. The specimen was PBMCs. These TCRs come from a male donor in good health and CMV-seronegative. Both conserved end residues are part of each CDR3. The order of the fields is CDR3 DNA, CDR3 protein, J gene, clone size, D gene, V gene. D genes are given only for firm matches. Rows give clone size only sometimes, using once, few, many, or a class for an expanded clone.

CDR3 DNA: TGTGCCAGCAGCCCCAGGGTGGGTTACGAGCAGTACTTC
CDR3 protein: CASSPRVGYEQYF
J gene: TRBJ2-7
clone size: few
D gene: .
V gene: TRBV11-3

CDR3 DNA: TGTGCCAGCAGTTACTCCGGCCCAACAGGGTTCTACGAGCAGTACTTC
CDR3 protein: CASSYSGPTGFYEQYF
J gene: TRBJ2-7
clone size: .
D gene: .
V gene: TRBV6-5

CDR3 DNA: TGTGCCAGCAGTTTCGACAGGGAAAGGACGGGGGGCTACACCTTC
CDR3 protein: CASSFDRERTGGYTF
J gene: TRBJ1-2
clone size: .
D gene: TRBD1
V gene: TRBV27

CDR3 DNA: TGTGCCAGCAGCTTTACAGGGGGCTTAGGGACTGAAGCTTTCTTT
CDR3 protein: CASSFTGGLGTEAFF
J gene: TRBJ1-1
clone size: .
D gene: TRBD1
V gene: TRBV11-1

CDR3 DNA: TGCGCCAGCAGCCAAGATTTTCGGGGGGCAGACGGGGAGCTGTTTTTT
CDR3 protein: CASSQDFRGADGELFF
J gene: TRBJ2-2
clone size: .
D gene: .
V gene: TRBV4-3

CDR3 DNA: TGTGCCAGCAGTTACAGACAGGGGCCCTACGAGCAGTACTTC
CDR3 protein: CASSYRQGPYEQYF
J gene: TRBJ2-7
clone size: .
D gene: TRBD1
V gene: TRBV6-5

CDR3 DNA: TGTGCCAGCAGCTTACTCACAGGGAATCAGCCCCAGCATTTT
CDR3 protein: CASSLLTGNQPQHF
J gene: TRBJ1-5
clone size: .
D gene: .
V gene: TRBV7-2

CDR3 DNA: TGTGCCAGCAGGGGGGCCTTAAGCTCCTACAATGAGCAGTTCTTC
CDR3 protein: CASRGALSSYNEQFF
J gene: TRBJ2-1
clone size: .
D gene: .
V gene: TRBV2

CDR3 DNA: TGTGCCAGCCTTAAACCCAGGGAGACCCAGTACTTC
CDR3 protein: CASLKPRETQYF
J gene: TRBJ2-5
clone size: few
D gene: .
V gene: TRBV6-1

CDR3 DNA: TGTGCCAGCAACAGACTAGCGGGGGCCACTAAGACCCAGTACTTC
CDR3 protein: CASNRLAGATKTQYF
J gene: TRBJ2-5
clone size: .
D gene: TRBD2
V gene: TRBV6-5

CDR3 DNA: TGTGCCAGCAGCCCTACCTTGGTCTCTGGAAACACCATATATTTT
CDR3 protein: CASSPTLVSGNTIYF
J gene: TRBJ1-3
clone size: .
D gene: .
V gene: TRBV28

CDR3 DNA: TGTGCCAGCAGCGTAGATTACTCGCTTTTGCAGCCCCAGCATTTT
CDR3 protein: CASSVDYSLLQPQHF
J gene: TRBJ1-5
clone size: .
D gene: .
V gene: TRBV9

CDR3 DNA: TGCGCCAGCAGCCAAGATCTCCGGGGGTGCTACGAGCAGTACTTC
CDR3 protein: CASSQDLRGCYEQYF
J gene: TRBJ2-7
clone size: .
D gene: .
V gene: TRBV4-3

CDR3 DNA: TGCGCCAGCAGCTTGGGGGACAGCGCGAACACCGGGGAGCTGTTTTTT
CDR3 protein: CASSLGDSANTGELFF
J gene: TRBJ2-2
clone size: once
D gene: TRBD1
V gene: TRBV5-1

CDR3 DNA: TGCGCCAGCAGCGGCGCGGCCGGCGAGCAGTACTTC
CDR3 protein: CASSGAAGEQYF
J gene: TRBJ2-7
clone size: .
D gene: .
V gene: TRBV5-1

CDR3 DNA: TGCGCCAGCAGCGCGCACGGACAGTCCTACGAGCAGTACTTC
CDR3 protein: CASSAHGQSYEQYF
J gene: TRBJ2-7
clone size: .
D gene: .
V gene: TRBV5-1

CDR3 DNA: TGTGCCAGCAGCGTCCGTCCGACTTATGGCTACACCTTC
CDR3 protein: CASSVRPTYGYTF
J gene: TRBJ1-2
clone size: .
D gene: .
V gene: TRBV9

CDR3 DNA: TGCAGCCTCGCAGGGCCGAGCACAGATACGCAGTATTTT
CDR3 protein: CSLAGPSTDTQYF
J gene: TRBJ2-3
clone size: .
D gene: .
V gene: TRBV29-1

CDR3 DNA: TGTGCCAGCAGACTAGCGGGGGGGGTGCAGTTCTTC
CDR3 protein: CASRLAGGVQFF
J gene: TRBJ2-1
clone size: .
D gene: TRBD2
V gene: TRBV6-5

CDR3 DNA: TGTGCCAGCAGCCAGGGACAGGGAGCCTACGAGCAGTACTTC
CDR3 protein: CASSQGQGAYEQYF
J gene: TRBJ2-7
clone size: .
D gene: TRBD1
V gene: TRBV11-3

CDR3 DNA: TGTGCCAGCAGTGGAAGAGGCTATAGCAATCAGCCCCAGCATTTT
CDR3 protein: CASSGRGYSNQPQHF
J gene: TRBJ1-5
clone size: .
D gene: .
V gene: TRBV2

CDR3 DNA: TGTGCCACCAGCGGAGGCTCCGGGGGGCGGAACACTGAAGCTTTCTTT
CDR3 protein: CATSGGSGGRNTEAFF
J gene: TRBJ1-1
clone size: .
D gene: .
V gene: TRBV15

CDR3 DNA: TGTGCCAGCAGCTTAGACAGTTTAGCGAGTGGCTACACCTTC
CDR3 protein: CASSLDSLASGYTF
J gene: TRBJ1-2
clone size: .
D gene: .
V gene: TRBV7-2

CDR3 DNA: TGTTCCAGCAGCTTCTTAGGGGGGGCAGCGGAAAAACTGTTTTTT
CDR3 protein: CSSSFLGGAAEKLFF
J gene: TRBJ1-4
clone size: .
D gene: .
V gene: TRBV7-9

CDR3 DNA: TGTGCCAGCAGTATTCAGGGGGACACTGAAGCTTTCTTT
CDR3 protein: CASSIQGDTEAFF
J gene: TRBJ1-1
clone size: .
D gene: TRBD1
V gene: TRBV2

CDR3 DNA: TGTGCCAGCAGTCCGATTAGCGGTAGCCAGGATACGCAGTATTTT
CDR3 protein: CASSPISGSQDTQYF
J gene: TRBJ2-3
clone size: .
D gene: .
V gene: TRBV6-5

CDR3 DNA: TGCGCCAGCAGCCGACAAACCAAGACGTGGGACAGGGGGGAGGCTGAAGCTTTCTTT
CDR3 protein: CASSRQTKTWDRGEAEAFF
J gene: TRBJ1-1
clone size: .
D gene: TRBD1
V gene: TRBV4-3

CDR3 DNA: TGTGCCAGTAGCGCATATCCCAATCAGCCCCAGCATTTT
CDR3 protein: CASSAYPNQPQHF
J gene: TRBJ1-5
clone size: .
D gene: .
V gene: TRBV2

CDR3 DNA: TGTGCCAGCAGCACAACTAGCGATTTAGAAGATACGCAGTATTTT
CDR3 protein: CASSTTSDLEDTQYF
J gene: TRBJ2-3
clone size: .
D gene: TRBD2
V gene: TRBV6-5

CDR3 DNA: TGTGCCAGCAGCCCGCCGGGACACCGCACGGACGGCTACACCTTC
CDR3 protein: CASSPPGHRTDGYTF
J gene: TRBJ1-2
clone size: once
D gene: .
V gene: TRBV11-2

CDR3 DNA: TGTGCCAGCAGCCGGGACTTCTATGGCTACACCTTC
CDR3 protein: CASSRDFYGYTF
J gene: TRBJ1-2
clone size: .
D gene: .
V gene: TRBV11-2

CDR3 DNA: TGTGCCAGCAGTTTATTCCAAAACACTGAAGCTTTCTTT
CDR3 protein: CASSLFQNTEAFF
J gene: TRBJ1-1
clone size: .
D gene: .
V gene: TRBV27

CDR3 DNA: TGTGCCAGCAGCTTAGGGAGGGTTCACGAGCAGTACTTC
CDR3 protein: CASSLGRVHEQYF
J gene: TRBJ2-7
clone size: .
D gene: .
V gene: TRBV13

CDR3 DNA: TGCGCCAGCAGCCAAGATTGGGGGGTTTCGTCTACCATACCCCAACTGTTTTTT
CDR3 protein: CASSQDWGVSSTIPQLFF
J gene: TRBJ1-4
clone size: .
D gene: .
V gene: TRBV4-1

CDR3 DNA: TGTGCCAGCTCTGACACGACAGGGGGGACTGAAGCTTTCTTT
CDR3 protein: CASSDTTGGTEAFF
J gene: TRBJ1-1
clone size: few
D gene: TRBD1
V gene: TRBV18

CDR3 DNA: TGCGCCAGCAGCCAAGATACAGGCCCTCGGGAGCAGTACTTC
CDR3 protein: CASSQDTGPREQYF
J gene: TRBJ2-5
clone size: .
D gene: .
V gene: TRBV4-3

CDR3 DNA: TGTGCCAGCAGCTACCTAAACCGACTCCGGATAACAGATACGCAGTATTTT
CDR3 protein: CASSYLNRLRITDTQYF
J gene: TRBJ2-3
clone size: .
D gene: .
V gene: TRBV7-2

CDR3 DNA: TGTGCCAGCAACCGGGACGGGGGGGGAAACACCATATATTTT
CDR3 protein: CASNRDGGGNTIYF
J gene: TRBJ1-3
clone size: once
D gene: .
V gene: TRBV9

CDR3 DNA: TGTGCCAGCAGTTTATCGTTTGACAAACTCCACTTT
CDR3 protein: CASSLSFDKLHF
J gene: TRBJ1-6
clone size: .
D gene: .
V gene: TRBV28

CDR3 DNA: TGCGCCAGCAGCTCTCGGACAGCAAAAGCTGGCGAGCAGTACTTC
CDR3 protein: CASSSRTAKAGEQYF
J gene: TRBJ2-7
clone size: .
D gene: .
V gene: TRBV5-1

CDR3 DNA: TGTGCCAGCAGCTTAAGGGTGGGGGGGAGAGAGACCCAGTACTTC
CDR3 protein: CASSLRVGGRETQYF
J gene: TRBJ2-5
clone size: .
D gene: TRBD2
V gene: TRBV7-2

CDR3 DNA: TGTGCCAGCAGCTTATTTTCCAGGGAAAATGAGCAGTTCTTC
CDR3 protein: CASSLFSRENEQFF
J gene: TRBJ2-1
clone size: .
D gene: .
V gene: TRBV7-3

CDR3 DNA: TGTGCCAGTGACCGGGACAGAAATTCACCCCTCCACTTT
CDR3 protein: CASDRDRNSPLHF
J gene: TRBJ1-6
clone size: .
D gene: TRBD1
V gene: TRBV2

CDR3 DNA: TGCGCCAGCAGCCAAGAGTGGGCTAGCGGGGGGTACGAGCAGTACTTC
CDR3 protein: CASSQEWASGGYEQYF
J gene: TRBJ2-7
clone size: .
D gene: TRBD2
V gene: TRBV4-3

CDR3 DNA: TGTGCCAGCAGCTTGGCGGGACGGCGGGGCCGTAGCACAGATACGCAGTATTTT
CDR3 protein: CASSLAGRRGRSTDTQYF
J gene: TRBJ2-3
clone size: .
D gene: .
V gene: TRBV5-6

CDR3 DNA: TGTGCCACCAGCAGAGACGTCGGCTCTGGAAACACCATATATTTT
CDR3 protein: CATSRDVGSGNTIYF
J gene: TRBJ1-3
clone size: once
D gene: .
V gene: TRBV15

CDR3 DNA: TGTGCCATCACAGGAACCTACGAGCAGTACTTC
CDR3 protein: CAITGTYEQYF
J gene: TRBJ2-7
clone size: .
D gene: .
V gene: TRBV10-3

CDR3 DNA: TGCGCCAGCAGGGGCTCCGGGGAGCTGTTTTTT
CDR3 protein: CASRGSGELFF
J gene: TRBJ2-2
clone size: .
D gene: .
V gene: TRBV5-1

CDR3 DNA: TGCGCCAGCAGCCAAGATGACAACCTCGGCTATGGCTACACCTTC
CDR3 protein: CASSQDDNLGYGYTF
J gene: TRBJ1-2
clone size: .
D gene: .
V gene: TRBV4-3

CDR3 DNA: TGTGCCAGCCGCAGGGCGAACACTGAAGCTTTCTTT
CDR3 protein: CASRRANTEAFF
J gene: TRBJ1-1
clone size: .
D gene: .
V gene: TRBV28

CDR3 DNA: TGTGCCAGCAGTGACAGGGGCAGGGGGCCCCAGCATTTT
CDR3 protein: CASSDRGRGPQHF
J gene: TRBJ1-5
clone size: few
D gene: TRBD1
V gene: TRBV27

CDR3 DNA: TGCGCCAGCAGCCAGGGCGCCGGGACAGACAACTACGAGCAGTACTTC
CDR3 protein: CASSQGAGTDNYEQYF
J gene: TRBJ2-7
clone size: .
D gene: TRBD1
V gene: TRBV4-3

CDR3 DNA: TGTGCCAGTAGTTTAACGAACGTCGGGACAGACATAGCCAAAAACATTCAGTACTTC
CDR3 protein: CASSLTNVGTDIAKNIQYF
J gene: TRBJ2-4
clone size: once
D gene: TRBD1
V gene: TRBV19

CDR3 DNA: TGTGCCAGCAGTCCCCCGAATTCACCCCTCCACTTT
CDR3 protein: CASSPPNSPLHF
J gene: TRBJ1-6
clone size: .
D gene: .
V gene: TRBV6-5